The 11 T cell receptor beta chains listed next were all sequenced from one sample in a study of T cells and copy number aberrations in small-cell lung cancer. Measured with immunoSEQ multiplex PCR; TCRdb has only the in-frame clones, and not every one. The sample includes thousands of clones, under 80% seen only once; the top ten take around 9.8%. Source material: normal tissue next to the tumor. The source of these receptors is a man aged 60 to 69 with small cell lung cancer.

The V gene is TRBV6-6, the J gene TRBJ1-4; D uncertain. The V gene's germline CDR1 is MNHNY and CDR2 SVGAGI (reference sequence). The CDR3 runs 15 residues. V lost 4 bases and J 6 bases, leaving 15 bases between the germline ends. The CDR3 DNA reads as TGTGCCAGCAGTTCCCCGCGAGGGCGAGATGAAAAACTGTTTTTT. It specifies CASSSPRGRDEKLFF.

With respect to this clone: It may be a read error: a sequence one base away is much more abundant. Other DNA sequences in this specimen translate into the identical CDR3. The V gene is TRBV4-1, the J gene TRBJ1-3; D might be TRBD1 (5 bases). The CDR3 has 14 residues. Trimming pared 1 base from V and 4 bases from J, leaving 8 bases between. Germline V gene lookup returns CDR1 MGHRA and CDR2 YSYEKL. CDR3 nucleotides: TGCGCCAGCAGCCAAGTCGCAGGGGGAAACACCATATATTTT. Protein product: CASSQVAGGNTIYF.

The chain links TRBV7-6 to TRBJ2-7; D unresolved. Germline CDR1 SGHVS, CDR2 FNYEAQ. V shed 2 bases and J shed 7 bases, with 9 bases lying between them. The CDR3 is 12 residues long. The CDR3 region is CASSLMVGEQYF. CDR3 nucleotides: TGTGCCAGCAGCTTAATGGTGGGGGAGCAGTACTTC.

The chain joins TRBV27 to TRBJ2-1; 10 nucleotides line up with TRBD2. The CDR3 spans 15 residues. Trimming cost V 6 bases and J 4 bases; bases outside gene matches: 6. Looked up from germline, CDR1 is MNHEY and CDR2 is SMNVEV (reference sequence). Here the CDR3 DNA reads TGTGCCAGCAGCCCGAGCGGGGGGGCTTACAATGAGCAGTTCTTC. Protein sequence: CASSPSGGAYNEQFF.

The chain employs TRBV7-9 and TRBJ2-7, with TRBD2 as a possible D gene (6 bases). The CDR3 contains 17 residues. The germline CDR1 and CDR2 sequences are SEHNR and FQNEAQ (reference sequence). V was clipped by 5 bases and J by 1 base, with 21 bases between them. For the CDR3, the DNA is TGTGCCAGCAGCCCTCCCGATGCTAGCGCCTATTCCTACGAGCAGTACTTC. Its translation is CASSPPDASAYSYEQYF. The complete variable domain, with remaining parts taken from reference TRBV7-9 and TRBJ2-7, reads DTGVSQNPRHKITKRGQNVTFRCDPISEHNRLYWYRQTLGQGPEFLTYFQNEAQLEKSRLLSDRFSAERPKGSFSTLEIQRTEQGDSAMYLCASSPPDASAYSYEQYFGPGTRLTVT.

The chain couples TRBV4-2 to TRBJ2-3; 8 bases are shared with TRBD2. Per germline, CDR1 LGHNA and CDR2 YNFKEQ. This CDR3 has 16 amino acids. The V gene end was trimmed by 5 bases and the J gene end by 0 bases; junction bases not matched to a gene: 7. CDR3: CASSSGASGSTDTQYF. The CDR3 DNA is TGTGCCAGCAGCTCGGGGGCTAGCGGGAGCACAGATACGCAGTATTTT.

The J gene is TRBJ1-4, the V gene TRBV4-1, with D uncertain. The CDR3 extends over 11 amino acids. Trimming took off 4 bases at V and 7 bases at J, with 4 bases between the two ends. CDR1 and CDR2 from the germline V gene are MGHRA and YSYEKL. In nucleotides, the CDR3 is TGCGCCAGCAGCCTTGCTGAAAAACTGTTTTTT. Translated, it gives CASSLAEKLFF.

This chain connects TRBV6-1 to TRBJ2-7; D is ambiguous. CDR1 MNHNS and CDR2 SASEGT come from the germline V gene. The ends were cut back, 5 bases at V and 0 bases at J, with 11 bases in the middle. The CDR3 is 14 amino acids. CDR3 loop: CASSLGSGSYEQYF. DNA for the CDR3: TGTGCCAGCAGTTTAGGGTCCGGCTCCTACGAGCAGTACTTC.

Worth noting for this clone: Germline is not matched at one junction end, which may reflect a read error. V is TRBV29-1 and J is TRBJ1-5; possible D gene TRBD1, 5 bases. This CDR3 spans 14 amino acids. Germline V CDR1 and CDR2: SQVTM, ANQGSEA. DNA of the CDR3: TGCAGCGTGGGTGGGGTAGGCAGGGATCAGTCCCAGCATTTT. Its protein product is CSVGGVGRDQSQHF.

J is TRBJ1-1 and V is TRBV30; a weak D match, TRBD1 (5 bases). V shed 7 bases and J shed 10 bases, with 19 bases lying between them. The germline V gene encodes CDR1 GTSNPN and CDR2 SVGIG (reference sequence). The CDR3 loop spans 12 amino acids. Written as DNA, the CDR3 is TGTGCCTCAACCCAGCAGGGCTGGGGAGCTTTCTTT. Amino acids: CASTQQGWGAFF.

The genes are TRBV25-1 and TRBJ2-2, with a weak D call TRBD1 (5 bases). Germline values: CDR1 MGHDK, CDR2 SYGVNS. The length of the CDR3 is 14 residues. V lost 4 bases to trimming and J lost 3 bases, with 9 bases between them. CDR3 in DNA: TGTGCCAGCAGTGGCCAACAGGACACCGGGGAGCTGTTTTTT. This encodes CASSGQQDTGELFF.